The present entry profiles one T cell receptor beta chain with its context. These data are taken from a study of regulatory T cells in long-lasting Graves disease. Background on the study: The study enrolled newly diagnosed Graves' patients on antithyroid drugs under 3 months.

Germline V gives CDR1 MNHNS, CDR2 SASEGT. Trimming removed 2 bases from V and 4 bases from J, with 15 bases in between. The CDR3 runs 16 residues. Time point defined: newly diagnosed GD, antithyroid drugs for less than 3 months. RNA from PBMCs was the source of the TCR library. American Thyroid Association guidelines were used to diagnose Graves' disease. Roughly 9 milliliters of peripheral blood were taken and placed in EDTA tubes. According to the study, TCR beta libraries were built with iRepertoire HTBI primers and CDR3-region Arm-PCR. MiXCR was run by TCRdb on the multiplex PCR reads, yielding one entry per CDR3 protein. The sample carries fewer than 550,000 distinct CDR3 sequences, around 15% recorded once. The data were also submitted as part of a second study, on T cells in Graves' hyperthyroidism and ophthalmopathy. That investigation notes: Diagnoses rested on clinical symptoms, serum thyroxine and TRAb, thyroid ultrasound and orbital computed tomography.

This chain joins TRBV6-1 and TRBJ1-5; maybe TRBD1 (5 bases). The sequenced sample was peripheral blood mononuclear cells (PBMCs), obtained at new diagnosis, from a patient treated with antithyroid drugs. This TCR was sampled from a woman aged 35-65 years with Graves disease. CDR3 loop: CASSEWYGQKNQPQHF. CDR3 DNA: TGTGCCAGCAGTGAATGGTACGGACAAAAAAATCAGCCCCAGCATTTT.